Listed below are T cell receptor beta chains from one sample, sequenced in a study of human CD8 memory T cell subsets. TCRdb reprocessed the 5' RACE reads; each CDR3 protein has one entry and no DNA is given. The data include about 6,500 distinct CDR3 sequences; the top ten clones carry 23%. The sample consisted of CD8+ stem-like memory T cells (TSCM and TCM) sorted from PBMCs. Receptor source: a human donor in good health. Both conserved end residues are part of each CDR3. The order of the fields is J gene, clone size, V gene, CDR3 protein. Size tells how often a clone was seen (once, few, many) or the class of an expanded clone, and some rows leave it out.

>TRBJ2-7|-|TRBV16
CASSRGRFHPSSYEQYF
>TRBJ1-2|-|TRBV7-8
CATRSAEGYTF
>TRBJ2-7|-|TRBV12-3/TRBV12-4
CASSGTVSNYEQYF
>TRBJ2-4|medium-sized|TRBV7-2
CASSLGHSQPANIQYF
>TRBJ2-1|medium-sized|TRBV7-9
CASSSDRGHKSEQFF
>TRBJ2-1|-|TRBV6-6
CASWRAGPYNEQFF
>TRBJ2-7|-|TRBV4-2
CASSQGAGIAGGYEQYF
>TRBJ1-6|-|TRBV7-6
CASSLMSSYNSPLHF
>TRBJ2-1|-|TRBV12-3/TRBV12-4
CASSPAGGGGEQFF
>TRBJ2-1|-|TRBV11-2
CASSLRLAGDPIDNEQFF
>TRBJ2-7|-|TRBV19
CASSIPGGLYEQYF
>TRBJ2-3|-|TRBV10-3
CATRDESTDTQYF
>TRBJ2-3|-|TRBV5-1
CASSLEGSSYNPTDTQYF
>TRBJ2-5|medium-sized|TRBV12-3/TRBV12-4
CASSPAETVETQYF
>TRBJ2-3|-|TRBV11-2
CASSSPMGGWTQYF
>TRBJ1-2|medium-sized|TRBV7-9
CASSLRTGPNYGYTF
>TRBJ2-1|-|TRBV18
CASSPAAGYNEQFF
>TRBJ2-2|medium-sized|TRBV29-1
CSPYLRNTGELFF
>TRBJ2-7|-|TRBV7-9
CASSLEVAAPYEQYF
>TRBJ2-7|medium-sized|TRBV7-8
CASSLARGYEQYF
>TRBJ1-1|-|TRBV11-2
CASSLGPGQSPTEAFF
>TRBJ2-1|-|TRBV5-4
CASSYGIIAGYNEQFF
>TRBJ2-1|medium-sized|TRBV28
CASRARQNNEQFF
>TRBJ1-2|medium-sized|TRBV7-9
CASSLDVAETISGYTF
>TRBJ2-1|-|TRBV4-2
CASSQDPGLAGLEQFF
>TRBJ2-5|-|TRBV5-6
CASSLGQHQETQYF
>TRBJ2-7|-|TRBV28
CASSLGGTVMNEQYF
>TRBJ2-1|-|TRBV14
CASSRGRSSYNEQFF
>TRBJ2-7|-|TRBV28
CASSFFGTSGARSSYEQYF
>TRBJ2-3|-|TRBV29-1
CSVALGRGLTDTQYF
>TRBJ2-1|-|TRBV7-2
CASSLVGNEQFF
>TRBJ2-1|-|TRBV11-2
CASSSHNEQFF
>TRBJ2-7|-|TRBV10-3
CAISESGTGDNEQYF
>TRBJ2-7|medium-sized|TRBV29-1
CSVEGQGTWEQYF
>TRBJ2-1|-|TRBV18
CASSPKGGDEQFF
>TRBJ2-1|-|TRBV14
CASARWGNEQFF
>TRBJ2-3|-|TRBV28
CASIPSPSRPGDTQYF
>TRBJ2-3|-|TRBV20-1
CSAIDIAGQDNTQYF
>TRBJ2-5|-|TRBV7-9
CASSFRTGRRGETQYF
>TRBJ2-3|-|TRBV28
CASSLSIPSTDTQYF
>TRBJ2-7|-|TRBV28
CASSFPSGSSYEQYF
>TRBJ1-2|-|TRBV27
CASSPLGQGMGGYTF
>TRBJ2-1|medium-sized|TRBV21-1
CASTLAGDNEQFF
>TRBJ2-1|-|TRBV20-1
CSARDWTSGSGNEQFF
>TRBJ2-1|-|TRBV18
CASSLGPGGPYNEQFF
>TRBJ2-3|-|TRBV5-1
CASSLGLNREYTQYF
>TRBJ2-1|-|TRBV7-9
CASSSGASGTNEQFF
>TRBJ2-1|medium-sized|TRBV7-9
CASSLALGTRRGEQFF